This TCR beta chain appears in the sequencing data of a study of radiotherapy plus CTLA-4 blockade in lung cancer. The overall study: Objective responses emerged in under 20% of patients, and roughly 28% attained disease control. General observations from the study: Among blood TCR repertoires after radiotherapy plus ipilimumab, tumor-derived clones expanded.

Using immunoSEQ multiplex PCR, the repertoire was profiled, and TCRdb retains in-frame clones only, with some absent. Of about 86,000 clones in the sample, less than 90% were seen once. This CDR3 has 14 residues. The V segment lost 3 bases and the J segment 5 bases; nucleotides outside the gene matches: 2. Germline V CDR1 and CDR2: SNHLY, FYNNEI. A note on this clone: Its target is unknown.

Sample: peripheral blood, taken from a patient treated with radiotherapy plus ipilimumab. The TCR comes from a human donor with non-small cell lung cancer who had stable disease on radiotherapy plus ipilimumab. The V and J genes are TRBV2 and TRBJ2-7, with 12 nucleotides matching TRBD2. This CDR3 is CASSETSGSHEQYF. The CDR3 nucleotides are TGTGCCAGCAGTGAGACTAGCGGGAGCCACGAGCAGTACTTC.